The 9 T cell receptor beta chains presented below share a single source sample, sequenced in a study of lymphopenia after photon versus proton radiotherapy. The table came from immunoSEQ multiplex PCR; TCRdb's copy has only in-frame clones and leaves some out. This sample has tens of thousands of clones, with approximately 87% found just once. This specimen consisted of peripheral blood, obtained from a patient treated with proton-based radiotherapy. The source is a man older than 75 with esophageal cancer.

This clone was picked up one time. The V call is TRBV18, the J call TRBJ2-2; 9 nucleotides agree with TRBD2. The CDR3 covers 15 residues. Germline CDR1 KGHSH, CDR2 LQKENI. J was trimmed by 1 base and V by 6 bases; bases with no gene match: 3. The chain's CDR3 is CASSSTSGNTGELFF. For the CDR3, the DNA is TGTGCCAGCTCGTCGACTAGCGGGAACACCGGGGAGCTGTTTTTT. Supplemented by reference TRBV18 and TRBJ2-2, the full variable domain reads NAGVMQNPRHLVRRRGQEARLRCSPMKGHSHVYWYRQLPEEGLKFMVYLQKENIIDESGMPKERFSAEFPKEGPSILRIQQVVRGDSAAYFCASSSTSGNTGELFFGEGSRLTVL.

The V call is TRBV2, the J call TRBJ2-2, with TRBD1 identical over 9 bases. V lost 7 bases to trimming and J lost 6 bases; unmatched junction nucleotides: 15. Germline CDR1 and CDR2: SNHLY and FYNNEI. CDR3 size: 17 residues. DNA of the CDR3: TGTGCCAGCATGTCGGGACAGGGAGGATCTGTTGCCGGGGAGCTGTTTTTT. Residues: CASMSGQGGSVAGELFF.

The CDR3, as DNA: TGTGCCAGCAAGGGCGGGAGAGCCGCGCGGGAGCAGTACTTC. Amino acids: CASKGGRAAREQYF. The chain is built from TRBV2 and TRBJ2-7, with TRBD2 matching 7 bases. After removal of 7 bases from V and 7 bases from J, the junction contained 13 bases not matched to a gene. There are 14 residues in the CDR3. CDR1 is SNHLY, CDR2 FYNNEI, per germline.

The rearrangement uses TRBV27 and TRBJ1-2; TRBD1 matches at 12 bases. CDR1 MNHEY and CDR2 SMNVEV come from the germline V gene (reference sequence). The junction had 9 bases not matched to a gene; V was cut back by 5 bases and J by 8 bases. The CDR3 extends over 15 amino acids. DNA for the CDR3: TGTGCCAGCAGTAACATGGGACAGGGGGCGGGGGGCTACACCTTC. This codes for CASSNMGQGAGGYTF.

This sequence joins TRBV5-5 and TRBJ1-1, with TRBD1 matching over 8 bases. Trimming at V came to 4 bases and at J to 1 base, leaving 3 bases not matched to a gene. Germline V gene sequence: CDR1 SGHKS, CDR2 YYEKEE (reference sequence). The CDR3 has 14 amino acids. CDR3 DNA: TGTGCCAGCAGCCGGGGACAGGCGAACACTGAAGCTTTCTTT. This sequence encodes CASSRGQANTEAFF.

In its sample, this clone was seen once. V gene TRBV6-1 combines with J gene TRBJ2-5; TRBD2 aligns across 11 bases. V was clipped by 3 bases and J by 3 bases; unmatched bases: 6. Germline CDR1 reads MNHNS; CDR2 reads SASEGT. The CDR3 runs 16 residues. Here the CDR3 DNA reads TGTGCCAGCAGTGATTGGCTAGCGGGAGGAGAAGAGACCCAGTACTTC. Encoded protein: CASSDWLAGGEETQYF.

The V call is TRBV7-2, the J call TRBJ1-4; 7 bases match TRBD1. Unmatched junction bases numbered 4, after V lost 5 bases and J lost 4 bases. The germline gives CDR1 SGHTA, CDR2 FQGNSA. The CDR3 is made up of 14 amino acids. In DNA, the CDR3 is TGTGCCAGCAGCCGAGGACAGGTTAATGAAAAACTGTTTTTT. Amino acids: CASSRGQVNEKLFF. The full variable domain, rest sourced from reference TRBV7-2 and TRBJ1-4, is GAGVSQSPSNKVTEKGKDVELRCDPISGHTALYWYRQSLGQGLEFLIYFQGNSAPDKSGLPSDRFSAERTGGSVSTLTIQRTQQEDSAVYLCASSRGQVNEKLFFGSGTQLSVL.

The CDR3 DNA reads TGTGCCAGCAGCAAGTATCCGGGACCTAACAATGAGCAGTTCTTC. Amino acid sequence: CASSKYPGPNNEQFF. This rearrangement joins TRBV11-3 to TRBJ2-1; tentatively, D is TRBD1 or TRBD2 (5 bases each). The germline V gene has CDR1 SGHNT and CDR2 YENEEA. This CDR3 has 15 amino acids. V lost 5 bases and J lost 5, with 16 bases in between.

CDR3 in DNA: TGTGCCAGTACGGGGGGACAGGGATTTTACAATCAGCCCCAGCATTTT. Translation gives CASTGGQGFYNQPQHF. The genes are TRBV19 and TRBJ1-5, with 9 positions matching TRBD1. V was pared by 7 bases and J by 3 bases, with 10 bases of the junction left unmatched. This CDR3 comprises 16 residues. Germline CDR1 and CDR2: LNHDA and SQIVND (reference sequence).